Listed below are T cell receptor beta chains from one sample, sequenced in a study of blood T cell repertoires in COVID-19. TCRdb's table, derived via immunoSEQ multiplex PCR, lists solely in-frame clones and lacks some. The top ten hold 1.5% to 2% of the sample, which has around 300,000 clones, 85% to 90% seen once. Sequenced material: PBMCs or T cells enriched from blood (not recorded which). These receptors were taken from a woman aged 55-69 years who had recovered from COVID-19. Each CDR3 is given with its conserved first and last residue. The D gene is left open where the match is weak. The size of a clone is reported for some rows only, either as once, few or many, or as a class for expanded clones.

V gene	clone size	J gene	D gene	CDR3 protein	CDR3 DNA
TRBV5-6	-	TRBJ1-2	TRBD1	CASSAIGTGGGYGYTF	TGTGCCAGCAGCGCAATCGGGACAGGGGGCGGTTATGGCTACACCTTC
TRBV2	few	TRBJ2-2	TRBD1	CASSLGQHTGELFF	TGTGCCAGCAGCCTGGGACAGCACACCGGGGAGCTGTTTTTT
TRBV2	-	TRBJ1-5	-	CASSVGGGENQPQHF	TGTGCCAGCAGTGTCGGTGGAGGGGAAAATCAGCCCCAGCATTTT
TRBV24-1	-	TRBJ2-7	-	CATSDFGSSYEQYF	TGTGCCACCAGTGATTTCGGGAGCTCCTACGAGCAGTACTTC
TRBV7-9	-	TRBJ2-1	TRBD2	CASSSGLAVWNEQFF	TGTGCCAGCAGCTCGGGACTAGCGGTGTGGAATGAGCAGTTCTTC
TRBV30	-	TRBJ1-5	TRBD1	CAWTQGLGKGSQPQHF	TGTGCCTGGACACAGGGGCTGGGGAAGGGAAGTCAGCCCCAGCATTTT
TRBV11-2	-	TRBJ1-1	-	CASSLVPLNRGTEAFF	TGTGCCAGCAGCTTAGTACCGCTCAACCGGGGCACTGAAGCTTTCTTT
TRBV5-1	-	TRBJ1-6	-	CASSLSGRGSYNSPLHF	TGCGCCAGCAGCTTGTCTGGCAGGGGCTCCTATAATTCACCCCTCCACTTT
TRBV6-5	-	TRBJ2-1	TRBD1	CASRTRDRGDNEQFF	TGTGCCAGCAGAACCCGGGACAGGGGAGACAATGAGCAGTTCTTC
TRBV6-4	-	TRBJ2-1	-	CASSARPGGRAESSYNEQFF	TGTGCCAGCAGTGCCCGGCCCGGAGGTCGAGCCGAAAGCTCCTACAATGAGCAGTTCTTC
TRBV4-1	-	TRBJ2-1	-	CASSLSVGSTYNEQFF	TGCGCCAGCAGCCTAAGCGTGGGTAGTACTTACAATGAGCAGTTCTTC
TRBV28	-	TRBJ1-5	TRBD1	CATRTGGANQPQHF	TGTGCCACCCGGACAGGGGGAGCCAATCAGCCCCAGCATTTT
TRBV2	-	TRBJ1-1	-	CASSGYSLNTEAFF	TGTGCCAGCAGTGGTTACAGCCTGAACACTGAAGCTTTCTTT
TRBV5-1	-	TRBJ1-4	TRBD1	CASSSWTGAIANEKLFF	TGCGCCAGCAGCTCCTGGACAGGGGCGATTGCTAATGAAAAACTGTTTTTT
TRBV5-4	-	TRBJ2-7	TRBD1	CASSQRQGESYEQYF	TGTGCCAGCAGCCAGAGACAGGGTGAATCCTACGAGCAGTACTTC
TRBV5-4	-	TRBJ1-4	-	CASFTGGATNEKLFF	TGTGCCAGCTTTACGGGCGGGGCAACTAATGAAAAACTGTTTTTT
TRBV6-5	-	TRBJ1-5	TRBD1	CASSRETGGFQPQHF	TGTGCCAGCAGTCGGGAGACAGGGGGCTTTCAGCCCCAGCATTTT
TRBV18	-	TRBJ2-7	TRBD2	CASSPNSGRSSYEQYF	TGTGCCAGCTCACCCAATAGCGGGAGGAGCTCCTACGAGCAGTACTTC
TRBV4-2	once	TRBJ1-1	-	CASSQEDKNTEAFF	TGTGCCAGCAGCCAAGAGGACAAGAACACTGAAGCTTTCTTT
TRBV19	-	TRBJ2-6	TRBD1	CASSTGGPGANVLTF	TGTGCCAGTAGTACAGGGGGACCCGGGGCCAACGTCCTGACTTTC
TRBV7-2	-	TRBJ2-1	TRBD2	CASTPGLAYNEQFF	TGTGCCAGCACCCCGGGACTAGCTTACAATGAGCAGTTCTTC
TRBV2	-	TRBJ1-5	-	CASSWEGEQPQHF	TGTGCCAGCAGTTGGGAAGGGGAACAGCCCCAGCATTTT
TRBV9	once	TRBJ1-1	TRBD1	CASSVAGGAEAFF	TGTGCCAGCAGCGTCGCAGGGGGAGCTGAAGCTTTCTTT
TRBV21-1	-	TRBJ2-6	-	CASNTGTSGFSGANVLTF	TGTGCCAGCAATACCGGGACTAGCGGGTTCTCTGGGGCCAACGTCCTGACTTTC
TRBV5-1	-	TRBJ2-3	TRBD2	CASRTSGSTDTQYF	TGCGCCAGCAGGACTAGCGGCTCCACAGATACGCAGTATTTT
TRBV19	-	TRBJ1-1	TRBD1	CARQQTGGRNTEAFF	TGTGCCAGACAACAGACAGGGGGCCGGAACACTGAAGCTTTCTTT
TRBV12-3/TRBV12-4	few	TRBJ1-5	-	CASSFASNQPQHF	TGTGCCAGCAGTTTCGCGAGCAATCAGCCCCAGCATTTT
TRBV3-1/TRBV3-2	-	TRBJ2-1	-	CASSRGGVLNEQFF	TGTGCCAGCAGCCGAGGAGGGGTTTTGAATGAGCAGTTCTTC
TRBV28	once	TRBJ2-5	TRBD1	CASSPLPGQEYGTQYF	TGTGCCAGCAGTCCCCTCCCGGGACAGGAGTACGGGACCCAGTACTTC
TRBV19	-	TRBJ1-2	-	CASSIDTNYGYTF	TGTGCCAGTAGTATAGACACTAACTATGGCTACACCTTC
TRBV19	-	TRBJ2-1	TRBD1	CASSPGTGSLREQFF	TGTGCCAGTAGTCCCGGGACAGGTTCCCTGAGAGAGCAGTTCTTC
TRBV7-8	-	TRBJ2-1	TRBD1	CASSLGSDRVYEQFF	TGTGCCAGCAGCTTAGGATCGGACAGGGTCTATGAGCAGTTCTTC